The clone carrying this TCR beta chain was counted once. Its specificity is not known. This CDR3 comprises 13 residues. Germline-derived CDR1 and CDR2 are MNHNY and SVGAGI (reference sequence). The V gene lost 5 bases and the J gene lost 4 bases, with 9 bases spanning the gap. This sample stems from a study of T cell responses to AZD1222 COVID-19 vaccine. The method was immunoSEQ multiplex PCR; TCRdb's version includes in-frame clones alone and lacks a portion of them. This table holds 170,000 or so clones, 93% found once. Study-wide results and limits: Seropositive AZD1222 recipients at baseline numbered only 5 or 6.

The V call is TRBV6-6, the J call TRBJ1-3; D possibly corresponds to TRBD1 (5 bases). This material consisted of peripheral blood, taken on day 0 of AZD1222 vaccination. The sequence was obtained from an adult in good health. CDR3 region: CASSTNRGNTIYF. The CDR3 nucleotides are TGTGCCAGCAGTACTAACAGGGGAAACACCATATATTTT.